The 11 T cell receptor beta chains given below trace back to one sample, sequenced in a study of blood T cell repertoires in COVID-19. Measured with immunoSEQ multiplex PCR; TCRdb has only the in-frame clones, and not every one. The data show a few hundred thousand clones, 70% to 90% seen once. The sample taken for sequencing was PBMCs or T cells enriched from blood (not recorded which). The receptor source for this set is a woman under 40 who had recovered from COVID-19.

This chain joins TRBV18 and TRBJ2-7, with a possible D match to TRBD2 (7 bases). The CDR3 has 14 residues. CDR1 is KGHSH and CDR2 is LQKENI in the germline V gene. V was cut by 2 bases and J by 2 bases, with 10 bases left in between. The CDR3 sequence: CASSPGGGPYEQYF. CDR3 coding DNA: TGTGCCAGCTCACCAGGGGGGGGCCCCTACGAGCAGTACTTC. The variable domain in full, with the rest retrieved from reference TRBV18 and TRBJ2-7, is NAGVMQNPRHLVRRRGQEARLRCSPMKGHSHVYWYRQLPEEGLKFMVYLQKENIIDESGMPKERFSAEFPKEGPSILRIQQVVRGDSAAYFCASSPGGGPYEQYFGPGTRLTVT.

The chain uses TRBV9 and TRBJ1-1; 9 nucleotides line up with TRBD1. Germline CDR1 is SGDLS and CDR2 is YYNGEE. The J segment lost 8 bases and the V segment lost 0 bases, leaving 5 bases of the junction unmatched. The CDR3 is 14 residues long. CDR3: CASSVAGQGPEAFF. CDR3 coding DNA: TGTGCCAGCAGCGTAGCGGGACAGGGCCCCGAAGCTTTCTTT.

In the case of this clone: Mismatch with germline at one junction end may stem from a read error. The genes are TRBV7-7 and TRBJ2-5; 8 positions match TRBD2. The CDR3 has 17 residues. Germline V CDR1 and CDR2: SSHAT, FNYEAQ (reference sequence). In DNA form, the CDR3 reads TGTGCTAGCAGCCCTAGGGGACTCGGGGGGGAACGAGAGACCCAGTACTTC. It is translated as CASSPRGLGGERETQYF.

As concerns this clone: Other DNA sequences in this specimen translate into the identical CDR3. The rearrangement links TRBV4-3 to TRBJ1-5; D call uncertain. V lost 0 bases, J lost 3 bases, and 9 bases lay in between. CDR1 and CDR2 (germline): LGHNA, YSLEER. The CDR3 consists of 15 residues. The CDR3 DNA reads TGCGCCAGCAGCCAAGATAGAGGGTCCAATCAGCCCCAGCATTTT. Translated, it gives CASSQDRGSNQPQHF.

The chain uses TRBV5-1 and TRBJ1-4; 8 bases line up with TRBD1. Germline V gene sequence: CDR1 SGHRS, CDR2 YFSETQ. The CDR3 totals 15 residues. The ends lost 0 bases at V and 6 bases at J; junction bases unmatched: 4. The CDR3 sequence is CASSLGAGGYEKLFF. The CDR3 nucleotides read TGCGCCAGCAGCTTGGGCGCAGGGGGCTATGAAAAACTGTTTTTT.

CDR3 nucleotides: TGTGCCAGTAGTTACAACTCCTACGAGCAGTACTTC. It specifies CASSYNSYEQYF. V gene TRBV19 combines with J gene TRBJ2-7; D is undetermined. Trimming took off 5 bases at V and 0 bases at J, with 5 bases between the two ends. Germline V gene lookup returns CDR1 LNHDA and CDR2 SQIVND (reference sequence). The CDR3 contains 12 residues.

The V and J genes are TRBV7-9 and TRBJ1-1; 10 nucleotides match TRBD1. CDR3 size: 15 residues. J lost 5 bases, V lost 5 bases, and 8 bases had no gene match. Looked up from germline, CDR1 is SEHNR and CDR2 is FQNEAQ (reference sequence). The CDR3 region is CASSPRDRGRTEAFF. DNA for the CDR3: TGTGCCAGCAGCCCCCGGGACAGGGGCCGTACTGAAGCTTTCTTT.

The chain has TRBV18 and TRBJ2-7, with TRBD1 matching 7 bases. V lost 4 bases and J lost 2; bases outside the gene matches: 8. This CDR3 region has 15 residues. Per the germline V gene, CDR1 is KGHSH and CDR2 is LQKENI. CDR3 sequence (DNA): TGTGCCAGCTCACTAACCGTTGACAGGGCCTACGAGCAGTACTTC. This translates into CASSLTVDRAYEQYF.

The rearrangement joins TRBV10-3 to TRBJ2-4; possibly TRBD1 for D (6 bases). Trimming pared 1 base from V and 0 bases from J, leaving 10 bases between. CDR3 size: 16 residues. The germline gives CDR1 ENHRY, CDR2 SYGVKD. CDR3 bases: TGTGCCATCAGTGAGTTTCCGACAGGAGCCAAAAACATTCAGTACTTC. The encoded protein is CAISEFPTGAKNIQYF.

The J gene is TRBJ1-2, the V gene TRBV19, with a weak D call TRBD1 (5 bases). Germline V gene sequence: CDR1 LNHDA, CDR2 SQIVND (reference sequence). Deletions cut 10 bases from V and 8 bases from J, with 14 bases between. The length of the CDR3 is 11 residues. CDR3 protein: CATRDFYGYTF. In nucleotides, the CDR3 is TGTGCCACCCGGGACTTCTACGGCTACACCTTC.

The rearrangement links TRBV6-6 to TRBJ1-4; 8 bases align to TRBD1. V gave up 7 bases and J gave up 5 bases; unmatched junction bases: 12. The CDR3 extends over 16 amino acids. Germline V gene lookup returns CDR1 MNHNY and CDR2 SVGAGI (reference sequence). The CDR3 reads CASIPTGAGGNEKLFF. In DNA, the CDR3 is TGTGCCAGCATCCCGACGGGGGCAGGGGGCAATGAAAAACTGTTTTTT.